These 28 T cell receptor beta chains share one sample of origin, sequenced in a study of blood T cell repertoires in COVID-19 (TCRdb year 2020). Library preparation used the immunoSEQ multiplex PCR assay. TCRdb limited this immuneACCESS table to in-frame rearrangements with V and J called. A share of clones is missing; checked studies link under half to unresolved V genes, and the rest is unexplained. The sample records 320,000 or so clones, about 90% of which are singletons. The leading ten clones occupy approximately 0.93% of the sample. Sample: PBMCs or T cells enriched from blood (not recorded which). The origin of the receptors is a woman aged 25 to 39 who had recovered from COVID-19.

The chain links TRBV19 to TRBJ2-2; 9 nucleotides match TRBD1. The germline V gene has CDR1 LNHDA and CDR2 SQIVND (reference sequence). CDR3 length: 14 residues. V dropped 8 bases and J dropped 6; count of bases not matched to a gene: 7. In DNA form, the CDR3 reads TGTGCCAGTCTATGGGACAGGGAATCCGGGGAGCTGTTTTTT. This gives the protein CASLWDRESGELFF.

The chain combines TRBV11-3 with TRBJ2-7, with D possibly being TRBD2 (5 bases). V was pared by 5 bases and J by 10 bases, with 15 bases between. This CDR3 has 12 amino acids. Germline V lookup: CDR1 SGHNT, CDR2 YENEEA. The CDR3 protein is CASSPICRGQYF. The DNA of the CDR3 is TGTGCCAGCAGCCCCATATGTCGGGGTCAGTACTTC.

The rearrangement links TRBV28 to TRBJ1-5; TRBD1 matches at 10 bases. The germline CDR1 and CDR2 sequences are MDHEN and SYDVKM. This CDR3 region has 18 residues. V was clipped by 4 bases and J by 0 bases; unmatched bases: 9. Here the CDR3 DNA reads TGTGCCAGCAGTTCGAGGACAGGGGGGTTATATAGCAATCAGCCCCAGCATTTT. It encodes CASSSRTGGLYSNQPQHF.

The chain carries TRBV3-1 (or the pseudogene TRBV3-2) and TRBJ1-1; 8 bases line up with TRBD1. Germline V gene data show CDR1 as LGHDT and CDR2 as YNNKEL (reference sequence). The CDR3 runs 14 residues. With V trimmed by 4 bases and J by 1 base, 2 bases remained unmatched. CDR3 sequence: CASSPTGGNTEAFF. As DNA, the CDR3 is TGTGCCAGCAGCCCAACAGGGGGGAACACTGAAGCTTTCTTT.

The genes are TRBV6-5 and TRBJ1-2; 9 bases map to TRBD1. Per germline, CDR1 MNHEY and CDR2 SVGAGI. The CDR3 has 15 residues. J gave up 5 bases and V 5 bases, and 9 bases lay outside the gene matches. CDR3 sequence (DNA): TGTGCCAGCAGTCGCCGGGACAGGGACTTTTATGGCTACACCTTC. Translating it yields CASSRRDRDFYGYTF.

The chain carries TRBV5-1 and TRBJ2-1, with D hard to call. The germline gives CDR1 SGHRS, CDR2 YFSETQ. V gave up 1 base and J gave up 0 bases, with 11 bases separating them. The CDR3 loop spans 16 amino acids. This CDR3 reads CASSLLEVRSYNEQFF. DNA for the CDR3: TGCGCCAGCAGCTTGCTAGAGGTACGCTCCTACAATGAGCAGTTCTTC.

This chain connects TRBV28 to TRBJ2-2; TRBD1 matches 7 bases. Germline CDR1 is MDHEN and CDR2 is SYDVKM. The CDR3 runs to 16 residues. V was pared by 2 bases and J by 5 bases, with 8 bases of the junction left unmatched. The CDR3: CASSLQPGGGTGELFF. Here the CDR3 DNA reads TGTGCCAGCAGTTTACAACCAGGGGGTGGAACCGGGGAGCTGTTTTTT.

This chain connects TRBV28 to TRBJ2-3; TRBD1 is a possible D gene (6 bases). There are 15 residues in the CDR3. Trimming cost V 6 bases and J 2 bases, with 15 bases left between them. Germline V gene lookup returns CDR1 MDHEN and CDR2 SYDVKM. CDR3 residues: CASSPHRDPTDTQYF. The CDR3 bases are TGTGCCAGCAGCCCCCACAGGGATCCCACAGATACGCAGTATTTT.

Worth noting for this clone: The junction differs from germline at one of its ends, possibly a read error. Additional DNA sequences in this sample encode the identical CDR3. This chain uses TRBV5-1 with TRBJ1-3, with a weak D call TRBD1 (5 bases). The CDR3 loop spans 18 amino acids. Germline V lookup: CDR1 SGHRS, CDR2 YFSETQ. This chain's CDR3 is CASSTGPRDFSSGNTIYF. The DNA of the CDR3 is TGCGCCAGCAGCACGGGACCCCGGGACTTCAGCTCTGGAAACACTATATATTTT. The variable domain in full, completed from reference TRBV5-1 and TRBJ1-3, reads KAGVTQTPRYLIKTRGQQVTLSCSPISGHRSVSWYQQTPGQGLQFLFEYFSETQRNKGNFPGRFSGRQFSNSRSEMNVSTLELGDSALYLCASSTGPRDFSSGNTIYFGEGSWLTVV.

The chain links TRBV10-1 to TRBJ2-3; 8 bases fit TRBD1. The germline V gene has CDR1 WNHNN and CDR2 SYGVQD (reference sequence). The CDR3 spans 15 residues. J was trimmed by 1 base and V by 6 bases; bases with no gene match: 6. CDR3 bases: TGCGCCAGCAGCAAGACAGGGGCTGGCACAGATACGCAGTATTTT. Protein product: CASSKTGAGTDTQYF.

Concerning this clone itself: The sample holds other DNA sequences that translate to the same CDR3. The chain has TRBV6-5 and TRBJ1-2; 11 nucleotides match TRBD1. The CDR3 spans 14 residues. Trimming cost V 5 bases and J 4 bases; bases outside gene matches: 3. Germline V gene data show CDR1 as MNHEY and CDR2 as SVGAGI. CDR3 in DNA: TGTGCCAGCAGTCCGGGACAGGGGGGCTATGGCTACACCTTC. Its protein is CASSPGQGGYGYTF.

The chain employs TRBV5-4 and TRBJ1-3; 7 bases line up with TRBD1. The junction had 4 bases not matched to a gene; V was cut back by 4 bases and J by 0 bases. Germline V CDR1 and CDR2: SGHNT, YYREEE (reference sequence). The CDR3 is made up of 15 amino acids. The CDR3 nucleotides read TGTGCCAGCAGCGCAGGGGGTAACTCTGGAAACACCATATATTTT. Protein product: CASSAGGNSGNTIYF.

The table lists this clone with many counts. This chain links TRBV28 with TRBJ1-5; D call uncertain. The CDR3 length is 18 residues. CDR1 and CDR2 (germline): MDHEN, SYDVKM. Trimming cost V 3 bases and J 2 bases, with 20 bases left between them. DNA for the CDR3: TGTGCCAGCAGTTTTGCACTCGGGGAAAATTTCGGCAATCAGCCCCAGCATTTT. Residues: CASSFALGENFGNQPQHF.

The chain carries TRBV6-6 and TRBJ1-6, with a weak D call TRBD1 (6 bases). This CDR3 is built from 14 residues. Per the germline V gene, CDR1 is MNHNY and CDR2 is SVGAGI (reference sequence). The V gene lost 6 bases and the J gene lost 8 bases, with 14 bases spanning the gap. The CDR3 DNA follows: TGTGCCAGCAGACCCACAGGGATTTATTCACCCCTCCACTTT. Its protein is CASRPTGIYSPLHF.

The chain employs TRBV2 and TRBJ2-7; 10 bases match TRBD1. The length of the CDR3 is 15 residues. The germline V gene has CDR1 SNHLY and CDR2 FYNNEI. J gave up 12 bases and V 6 bases, and 17 bases lay outside the gene matches. Here the CDR3 reads CASSPRTGGNNVRYF. The CDR3 nucleotides are TGTGCCAGCAGCCCAAGGACAGGGGGAAATAATGTGCGGTACTTC.

This sequence joins TRBV6-5 and TRBJ1-1; 8 bases map to TRBD1. The germline V gene has CDR1 MNHEY and CDR2 SVGAGI. The CDR3 runs 15 residues. V dropped 6 bases and J dropped 5; count of bases not matched to a gene: 11. The CDR3 DNA sequence: TGTGCCAGCAGGGCCGGGACAGGCAGTCGAACTGAAGCTTTCTTT. Amino acid sequence: CASRAGTGSRTEAFF.

The rearrangement joins TRBV7-8 to TRBJ2-7; TRBD1 agrees at 8 bases. The germline V gene encodes CDR1 SGHVS and CDR2 FQNEAQ. V was clipped by 8 bases and J by 3 bases; unmatched bases: 9. This CDR3 has 14 amino acids. In DNA, the CDR3 is TGTGCCAGCCCAACGGGACAGGAACACTACGAGCAGTACTTC. Protein product: CASPTGQEHYEQYF.

This rearrangement joins TRBV7-8 to TRBJ1-2; D remains unclear. The CDR3 is 15 amino acids. V was trimmed by 1 base and J by 2 bases, leaving 11 bases between them. Germline V gene sequence: CDR1 SGHVS, CDR2 FQNEAQ. CDR3 in DNA: TGTGCCAGCAGCTTAGGGTATTCCAGGAACTATGGCTACACCTTC. Residues: CASSLGYSRNYGYTF.

This clone was recorded once. The V call is TRBV7-9, the J call TRBJ2-7; D perhaps matches TRBD1 (5 bases). This CDR3 is 15 amino acids long. Germline CDR1 is SEHNR and CDR2 is FQNEAQ (reference sequence). V dropped 4 bases and J dropped 3 bases, with 16 bases sitting between them. The CDR3: CASSSTGARVYEQYF. DNA of the CDR3: TGTGCCAGCAGCTCAACAGGAGCTCGTGTCTACGAGCAGTACTTC.

This chain connects TRBV6-5 to TRBJ2-3, with 10 bases identical to TRBD2. The V gene end was trimmed by 6 bases and the J gene end by 3 bases; junction bases not matched to a gene: 6. Germline assignment: CDR1 MNHEY and CDR2 SVGAGI. The CDR3 runs 15 residues. The CDR3 DNA is TGTGCCAGCAGCCATACTAGCGGGGCAACAGATACGCAGTATTTT. Translated: CASSHTSGATDTQYF.

J is TRBJ2-2 and V is TRBV6-1, with TRBD1 matching 8 bases. Germline lookup yields CDR1 MNHNS and CDR2 SASEGT. The CDR3 is made up of 14 amino acids. Germline trimming cut 2 bases from V and 6 bases from J; bases unmatched to any gene: 2. CDR3: CASSEQGAPGELFF. Written as DNA, the CDR3 is TGTGCCAGCAGTGAACAGGGGGCACCCGGGGAGCTGTTTTTT.

The DNA for the CDR3 is TGTGCCAGCAGTCTCAGGGGGCCTCCCGGGGCTTTCTTT. Protein product: CASSLRGPPGAFF. The chain is built from TRBV28 and TRBJ1-1, with 8 bases that match TRBD1. J lost 11 bases, V lost 5 bases, and 10 bases had no gene match. The V gene's germline CDR1 is MDHEN and CDR2 SYDVKM. The CDR3 runs to 13 residues.

The V call is TRBV13, the J call TRBJ1-2; possibly TRBD1 for D (6 bases). Trimming left V 5 bases short and J 4 bases short, with 17 bases between. The CDR3 is 15 residues long. CDR1 and CDR2 (germline): PRHDT, FYEKMQ (reference sequence). CDR3: CASSVRTVSVYGYTF. CDR3 in DNA: TGTGCCAGCAGCGTGAGGACAGTTTCCGTCTATGGCTACACCTTC.

This chain connects TRBV28 to TRBJ2-7; D is undetermined. Germline-derived CDR1 and CDR2 are MDHEN and SYDVKM. V lost 6 bases and J 1 base, leaving 16 bases between the germline ends. The CDR3 totals 15 residues. This CDR3 is CASRSRQAPSYEQYF. The CDR3 DNA sequence: TGTGCCAGCAGAAGTCGCCAGGCTCCTTCCTACGAGCAGTACTTC.

The chain uses TRBV4-2 and TRBJ2-5, with 10 bases matching TRBD2. The germline V gene encodes CDR1 LGHNA and CDR2 YNFKEQ. V shed 4 bases, J shed 5 bases, and the junction held 13 bases outside the gene matches. This CDR3 has 17 residues. CDR3 in amino acids: CASSLSPSGGTGETQYF. The CDR3 region has the DNA TGTGCCAGCAGCCTGAGTCCTAGCGGGGGCACCGGCGAGACCCAGTACTTC.

V and J are TRBV5-1 and TRBJ1-6; 7 bases line up with TRBD1. The germline gives CDR1 SGHRS, CDR2 YFSETQ. The CDR3 has 18 amino acids. V shed 6 bases, J shed 14 bases, and the junction held 26 bases outside the gene matches. In DNA form, the CDR3 reads TGCGCCAGCAACACAATCCCCCGCCACAGGGGTCCGCCCGTGGCCCTCCACTTT. Translation gives CASNTIPRHRGPPVALHF.

This chain joins TRBV2 and TRBJ2-1; 10 bases line up with TRBD2. Germline V gives CDR1 SNHLY, CDR2 FYNNEI. The CDR3 length is 17 residues. V shed 5 bases, J shed 6 bases, and the junction held 13 bases outside the gene matches. This CDR3 reads CASSSYGVAGGINEQFF. CDR3 nucleotide sequence: TGTGCCAGCAGTTCCTACGGGGTAGCGGGGGGCATCAATGAGCAGTTCTTC.

The DNA of the CDR3 is TGTGCCAGCAGCTCCGGAGTGTTTGCGGGACCCATCTCTGGGGCCAACGTCCTGACTTTC. This gives the protein CASSSGVFAGPISGANVLTF. The rearrangement joins TRBV5-4 to TRBJ2-6, with D tentatively TRBD2 (6 bases). The CDR3 contains 20 residues. Trimming removed 3 bases at V and 0 bases at J, with 22 bases between. The germline V gene encodes CDR1 SGHNT and CDR2 YYREEE (reference sequence).